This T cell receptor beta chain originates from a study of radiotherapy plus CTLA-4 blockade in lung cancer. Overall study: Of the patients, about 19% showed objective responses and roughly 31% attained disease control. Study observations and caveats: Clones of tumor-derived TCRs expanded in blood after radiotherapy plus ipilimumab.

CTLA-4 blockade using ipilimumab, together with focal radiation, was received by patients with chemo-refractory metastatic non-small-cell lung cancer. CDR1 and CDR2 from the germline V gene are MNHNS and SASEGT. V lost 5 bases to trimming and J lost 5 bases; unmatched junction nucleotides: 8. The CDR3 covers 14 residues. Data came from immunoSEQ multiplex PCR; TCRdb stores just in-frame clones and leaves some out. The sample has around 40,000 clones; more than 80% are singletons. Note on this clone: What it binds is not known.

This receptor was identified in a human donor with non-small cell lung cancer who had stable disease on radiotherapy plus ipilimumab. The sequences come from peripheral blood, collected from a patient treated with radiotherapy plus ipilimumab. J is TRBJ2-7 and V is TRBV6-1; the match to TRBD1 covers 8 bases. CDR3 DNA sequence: TGTGCCAGCAGTCGACGGACAGGGACCAACGAGCAGTACTTC. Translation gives CASSRRTGTNEQYF.